The rows below give T cell receptor beta chains drawn from one sample of a study of blood T cell repertoires in COVID-19. Assay: immunoSEQ multiplex PCR; the TCRdb copy retains only in-frame clones and omits some. Here the sample spans over 85,000 clones, 85% being singletons. The sequenced sample consisted of peripheral blood. These receptors originate from a man aged 45-65 years with acute or convalescent COVID-19. Both conserved end residues are part of each CDR3. Each record gives: clone size, J gene, D gene, V gene, CDR3 protein, CDR3 DNA. D genes are given only for firm matches. Where a row states a size, it is once, few, many or the class of an expanded clone; other rows omit it.

>NA|TRBJ2-4|NA|TRBV7-2
CASSPGQQTSNIQYF
TGTGCCAGCAGCCCAGGACAGCAAACCTCAAACATTCAGTACTTC
>once|TRBJ2-5|NA|TRBV7-8
CASSLRQTQETQYF
TGTGCCAGCAGCTTAAGACAGACCCAAGAGACCCAGTACTTC
>NA|TRBJ1-4|NA|TRBV5-6
CASSRNLQGVELFF
TGTGCCAGCAGCCGAAACCTACAGGGCGTTGAACTGTTTTTT
>NA|TRBJ1-5|TRBD1|TRBV9
CASSVAGQGPPQHF
TGTGCCAGCAGCGTAGCGGGACAGGGGCCCCCCCAGCATTTT
>NA|TRBJ1-6|TRBD1|TRBV14
CASTRDRNTPLHF
TGTGCCAGCACCCGGGACAGGAACACACCCCTCCACTTT
>once|TRBJ1-1|NA|TRBV7-8
CASSLADLTANTEAFF
TGTGCCAGCAGCTTAGCCGATTTGACAGCGAACACTGAAGCTTTCTTT
>NA|TRBJ1-5|TRBD1|TRBV7-2
CASSSPPGTASNQPQHF
TGTGCCAGCAGCTCGCCCCCCGGGACAGCTAGCAATCAGCCCCAGCATTTT
>NA|TRBJ1-2|TRBD1|TRBV28
CASSLGQNYGYTF
TGTGCCAGCAGCCTGGGACAGAACTATGGCTACACCTTC
>once|TRBJ2-5|TRBD2|TRBV4-2
CASSQEGTSGPKGETQYF
TGTGCCAGCAGCCAAGAGGGGACTAGCGGGCCGAAGGGAGAGACCCAGTACTTC
>few|TRBJ2-1|TRBD2|TRBV3-1/TRBV3-2
CASSQVAGGFYNEQFF
TGTGCCAGCAGCCAAGTAGCGGGGGGATTTTACAATGAGCAGTTCTTC
>NA|TRBJ2-5|NA|TRBV11-2
CASSFGEGQGETQYF
TGTGCCAGCAGCTTTGGTGAGGGGCAGGGGGAGACCCAGTACTTC
>once|TRBJ1-2|TRBD1|TRBV6-5
CASRGQGAFGYTF
TGTGCCAGCAGGGGACAGGGGGCCTTTGGCTACACCTTC
>NA|TRBJ2-7|TRBD1|TRBV5-4
CASSSQWGRQGYYEQYF
TGTGCCAGCAGCTCCCAATGGGGACGACAGGGTTACTACGAGCAGTACTTC
>NA|TRBJ2-5|TRBD2|TRBV18
CASSPRLAGGRGQETQYF
TGTGCCAGCTCACCTCGACTAGCGGGAGGGCGGGGACAAGAGACCCAGTACTTC
>NA|TRBJ2-5|TRBD1|TRBV19
CASSNDRGQETQYF
TGTGCCAGTAGTAACGACAGGGGGCAAGAGACCCAGTACTTC
>NA|TRBJ1-1|NA|TRBV19
CASSMREAEAFF
TGTGCCAGTAGTATGAGGGAAGCTGAAGCTTTCTTT
>NA|TRBJ2-7|TRBD2|TRBV6-4
CASSPGLAEPYEQYF
TGTGCCAGCAGTCCAGGACTAGCGGAGCCCTACGAGCAGTACTTC
>once|TRBJ2-1|TRBD2|TRBV11-3
CASSLDVAGGVNEQFF
TGTGCCAGCAGCTTAGATGTAGCGGGAGGGGTCAATGAGCAGTTCTTC
>NA|TRBJ2-1|NA|TRBV5-1
CASSFNSYNEQFF
TGCGCCAGCAGCTTTAACTCCTACAATGAGCAGTTCTTC
>once|TRBJ2-1|TRBD2|TRBV7-9
CASPEIPSGRSHEQFF
TGTGCCAGCCCCGAAATCCCCAGCGGGAGATCCCATGAGCAGTTCTTC
>NA|TRBJ2-1|TRBD2|TRBV19
CASSSAAGGPNNEQFF
TGTGCCAGTAGTTCTGCGGCGGGAGGACCAAACAATGAGCAGTTCTTC
>few|TRBJ1-2|NA|TRBV6-1
CASRGTGTYNYGYTF
TGTGCCAGCAGGGGAACAGGGACCTATAACTATGGCTACACCTTC
>NA|TRBJ1-6|TRBD1|TRBV5-1
CASTTVGQGNSPLHF
TGCGCCAGCACTACAGTAGGACAGGGAAATTCACCCCTCCACTTT
>NA|TRBJ1-1|TRBD1|TRBV5-1
CASSSTGAGTEAFF
TGCGCCAGCAGCTCAACAGGGGCGGGCACTGAAGCTTTCTTT
>NA|TRBJ2-7|TRBD1|TRBV28
CASSTWDRNYEQYF
TGTGCCAGCAGCACATGGGACAGGAACTACGAGCAGTACTTC
>NA|TRBJ1-5|NA|TRBV6-2/TRBV6-3
CASSYGASNQPQHF
TGTGCCAGCAGTTACGGTGCCAGTAATCAGCCCCAGCATTTT
>NA|TRBJ1-3|NA|TRBV19
CASRVGGGNTIYF
TGTGCCAGTAGGGTGGGAGGTGGAAACACCATATATTTT
>NA|TRBJ2-1|TRBD2|TRBV23-1
CASSQPIRTSGNNEQFF
TGCGCCAGCAGTCAACCAATAAGGACTAGCGGGAACAATGAGCAGTTCTTC
>NA|TRBJ1-4|NA|TRBV28
CASSPVGGVPEGEKLFF
TGTGCCAGCAGTCCCGTTGGGGGGGTCCCGGAGGGGGAAAAACTGTTTTTT
>NA|TRBJ1-2|NA|TRBV6-5
CASSYSQGPNYGYTF
TGTGCCAGCAGTTACTCGCAGGGTCCTAACTATGGCTACACCTTC
>NA|TRBJ2-1|TRBD2|TRBV11-3
CASSLFSGSNEQFF
TGTGCCAGCAGCTTATTTAGCGGGAGCAATGAGCAGTTCTTC
>NA|TRBJ1-1|NA|TRBV11-2
CASSEQAGLNTEAFF
TGTGCCAGCAGCGAACAAGCCGGGTTGAACACTGAAGCTTTCTTT
>NA|TRBJ2-3|TRBD2|TRBV11-2
CASSATSDRTDTQYF
TGTGCCAGCAGCGCCACTAGCGATCGCACAGATACGCAGTATTTT
>NA|TRBJ2-3|NA|TRBV9
CASSVSADTQYF
TGTGCCAGCAGCGTATCCGCGGATACGCAGTATTTT
>NA|TRBJ1-2|NA|TRBV5-6
CASSRDTGTYGYTF
TGTGCCAGCAGCCGTGATACAGGGACCTATGGCTACACCTTC
>once|TRBJ2-1|NA|TRBV27
CASSLFQGRSEQFF
TGTGCCAGCAGTTTGTTCCAGGGCAGGAGTGAGCAGTTCTTC
>NA|TRBJ2-7|TRBD1|TRBV9
CASQRDRDYEQYF
TGTGCCAGCCAACGGGACAGGGACTACGAGCAGTACTTC
>NA|TRBJ2-1|TRBD2|TRBV7-3
CASSLRGLGNNEQFF
TGTGCCAGCAGCTTAAGAGGACTAGGAAACAATGAGCAGTTCTTC
>NA|TRBJ2-7|NA|TRBV7-3
CASSSSVNSYEQYF
TGTGCCAGCAGCTCTAGCGTTAATTCCTACGAGCAGTACTTC
>NA|TRBJ1-2|NA|TRBV4-1
CASTPDAANNYGYTF
TGCGCCAGCACCCCGGATGCGGCAAACAACTATGGCTACACCTTC
>once|TRBJ1-2|NA|TRBV27
CASSLSARGFRRGYTF
TGTGCCAGCAGTTTATCGGCTAGGGGGTTTAGGAGGGGCTACACCTTC
>NA|TRBJ2-2|TRBD2|TRBV28
CASSLWGLANTGELFF
TGTGCCAGCAGTTTATGGGGACTAGCGAACACCGGGGAGCTGTTTTTT
>NA|TRBJ1-2|NA|TRBV7-9
CASSLLGGADIGYTF
TGTGCCAGCAGCTTACTTGGGGGGGCCGATATTGGCTACACCTTC
>NA|TRBJ2-7|TRBD2|TRBV28
CASKAGGGYDEQYF
TGTGCCAGCAAAGCGGGGGGGGGCTACGATGAGCAGTACTTC
>NA|TRBJ2-7|NA|TRBV7-2
CASSSAVGLSYEQYF
TGTGCCAGCAGCTCAGCGGTAGGACTCTCCTACGAGCAGTACTTC
>once|TRBJ1-6|NA|TRBV7-9
CAPGDGGHSPLHF
TGTGCCCCCGGGGACGGGGGGCATTCACCCCTCCACTTT
>NA|TRBJ2-1|NA|TRBV9
CASSVQANSYNEQFF
TGTGCCAGCAGCGTACAGGCCAATTCATACAATGAGCAGTTCTTC
>NA|TRBJ2-5|NA|TRBV5-1
CASSYQETQYF
TGCGCCAGCTCTTACCAAGAGACCCAGTACTTC